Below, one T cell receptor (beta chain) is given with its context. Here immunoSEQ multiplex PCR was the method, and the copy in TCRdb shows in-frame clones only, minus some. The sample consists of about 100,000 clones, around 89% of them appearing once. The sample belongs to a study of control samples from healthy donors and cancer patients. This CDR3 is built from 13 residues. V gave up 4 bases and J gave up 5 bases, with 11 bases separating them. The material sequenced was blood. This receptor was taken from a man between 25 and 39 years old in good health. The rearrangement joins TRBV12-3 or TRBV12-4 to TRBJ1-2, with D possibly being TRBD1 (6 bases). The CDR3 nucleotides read TGTGCCAGCAGTTCTTGGACAGCGTATGGCTACACCTTC. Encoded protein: CASSSWTAYGYTF.